One and the same sample provided the 27 T cell receptor beta chains below, sequenced in a study of cytomegalovirus exposure and HLA in healthy donors. The primer mix had 60 Vbeta and 13 Jbeta primers. Here immunoSEQ multiplex PCR was the method, and the copy in TCRdb shows in-frame clones only, minus some. In total, the table holds more than 50,000 clones. What was sequenced was PBMCs. Source of these receptors: a man aged 50-59 years in good health and CMV-seropositive.

The rearrangement uses TRBV9 and TRBJ1-1; no definite D call. CDR1 SGDLS and CDR2 YYNGEE come from the germline V gene. V was shortened by 0 bases and J by 1 base, with 10 bases between the two germline ends. CDR3 length equals 15 residues. CDR3 sequence (DNA): TGTGCCAGCAGCGTAGATATGCGGCAGAACACTGAAGCTTTCTTT. Translated, it gives CASSVDMRQNTEAFF. Full variable domain (rest looked up from reference TRBV9 and TRBJ1-1): DSGVTQTPKHLITATGQRVTLRCSPRSGDLSVYWYQQSLDQGLQFLIQYYNGEERAKGNILERFSAQQFPDLHSELNLSSLELGDSALYFCASSVDMRQNTEAFFGQGTRLTVV.

This rearrangement joins TRBV9 to TRBJ2-5, with 9 nucleotides matching TRBD2. The CDR3 is 17 amino acids. The germline V gene has CDR1 SGDLS and CDR2 YYNGEE. V shed 4 bases and J 4 bases; nucleotides not matched to a gene: 14. The CDR3 nucleotides are TGTGCCAGCAGCCGGACAGGTAGCGGGAGAGGGGGAGAGACCCAGTACTTC. Its translation is CASSRTGSGRGGETQYF.

The chain carries TRBV10-3 and TRBJ2-2; 9 nucleotides line up with TRBD1. This CDR3 has 14 amino acids. Losses at the gene ends were 7 bases for V and 3 bases for J; bases not matched to a gene: 3. The V gene's germline CDR1 is ENHRY and CDR2 SYGVKD. In DNA, the CDR3 is TGTGCCATCACCCGGGACAGGGACACCGGGGAGCTGTTTTTT. Translated, it gives CAITRDRDTGELFF.

The V and J genes are TRBV7-9 and TRBJ2-5; the D gene is possibly TRBD1 (6 bases). Trimming took off 0 bases at V and 5 bases at J, with 16 bases between the two ends. This CDR3 region has 16 residues. Germline V lookup: CDR1 SEHNR, CDR2 FQNEAQ (reference sequence). CDR3 sequence (DNA): TGTGCCAGCAGCTTAGCCGGGACAAAAAGTGGGGAGACCCAGTACTTC. Protein product: CASSLAGTKSGETQYF.

The J gene is TRBJ2-5, the V gene TRBV6-5; 11 nucleotides align to TRBD2. Losses at the gene ends were 0 bases for V and 2 bases for J; bases not matched to a gene: 2. The CDR3 spans 16 residues. The V gene's germline CDR1 is MNHEY and CDR2 SVGAGI. The CDR3 DNA reads TGTGCCAGCAGTTACTCGTCTAGCGGGGGGCAAGAGACCCAGTACTTC. As protein: CASSYSSSGGQETQYF.

The chain couples TRBV5-1 to TRBJ2-1, with 12 bases that match TRBD2. CDR3 length: 15 residues. V dropped 4 bases and J dropped 6; count of bases not matched to a gene: 5. The germline CDR1 and CDR2 sequences are SGHRS and YFSETQ. CDR3 sequence: CASSALAGGVNEQFF. The CDR3, as DNA: TGCGCCAGCAGCGCTCTAGCGGGGGGGGTCAATGAGCAGTTCTTC. Complete variable domain (other parts from reference TRBV5-1 and TRBJ2-1): KAGVTQTPRYLIKTRGQQVTLSCSPISGHRSVSWYQQTPGQGLQFLFEYFSETQRNKGNFPGRFSGRQFSNSRSEMNVSTLELGDSALYLCASSALAGGVNEQFFGPGTRLTVL.

The chain has TRBV30 and TRBJ1-2; 7 positions match TRBD1. The CDR3 is made up of 13 amino acids. Trimming at V came to 4 bases and at J to 3 bases, leaving 5 bases not matched to a gene. Germline-derived CDR1 and CDR2 are GTSNPN and SVGIG (reference sequence). CDR3: CAWMGDRDYGYTF. For the CDR3, the DNA is TGTGCCTGGATGGGGGACAGAGACTATGGCTACACCTTC.

The V gene is TRBV6-5, the J gene TRBJ1-2, with D perhaps matching TRBD1 (6 bases). CDR1 MNHEY and CDR2 SVGAGI come from the germline V gene. The V end lost 5 bases, the J end lost 7 bases, and 14 bases lay between the germline ends. The CDR3 is 13 residues long. The DNA for the CDR3 is TGTGCCAGCAGTCGCACAGGGTCGGGTGGCTACACCTTC. It encodes CASSRTGSGGYTF.

The chain couples TRBV15 to TRBJ1-1; no firm D call. CDR1 is LNHNV and CDR2 is YYDKDF in the germline V gene (reference sequence). The CDR3 contains 14 residues. V shed 2 bases and J shed 0 bases, with 7 bases lying between them. This chain's CDR3 is CATSRPTLNTEAFF. CDR3 in DNA: TGTGCCACCAGCAGACCGACACTGAACACTGAAGCTTTCTTT.

A note on this clone: The same CDR3 is also encoded by other DNA sequences in this sample. This sequence joins TRBV4-1 and TRBJ1-2; D possibly corresponds to TRBD1 (6 bases). Germline lookup yields CDR1 MGHRA and CDR2 YSYEKL. The CDR3 length is 15 residues. The V and J ends lost 0 bases and 1 base respectively, with 9 bases between them. The CDR3 loop reads CASSQEVRGNYGYTF. The CDR3 nucleotides are TGCGCCAGCAGCCAAGAAGTCAGGGGTAACTATGGCTACACCTTC.

The chain recombines TRBV7-6 with TRBJ1-1; D may be TRBD1 (5 bases). V was shortened by 9 bases and J by 4 bases, with 15 bases between the two germline ends. The CDR3 is 13 residues long. Germline CDR1 and CDR2: SGHVS and FNYEAQ. CDR3 nucleotide sequence: TGTGCCAGTCGGGGGGAGGGATCCACTGAAGCTTTCTTT. It specifies CASRGEGSTEAFF.

The J gene is TRBJ2-3, the V gene TRBV30, with D tentatively TRBD2 (6 bases). CDR1 and CDR2 from the germline V gene are GTSNPN and SVGIG (reference sequence). The CDR3 consists of 14 residues. V lost 7 bases and J 2 bases, leaving 16 bases between the germline ends. This CDR3 reads CASAGGPFTDTQYF. CDR3 in DNA: TGTGCCTCGGCCGGGGGACCCTTCACAGATACGCAGTATTTT.

The chain couples TRBV30 to TRBJ1-5; 7 nucleotides align to TRBD1. The V and J ends lost 0 bases and 4 bases, in that order; junction bases with no gene match: 6. CDR3 length: 15 amino acids. The germline V gene has CDR1 GTSNPN and CDR2 SVGIG (reference sequence). The CDR3 is CAWSVQGSRNQPQHF. CDR3 nucleotide sequence: TGTGCCTGGAGTGTACAGGGGAGTAGGAATCAGCCCCAGCATTTT.

This chain links TRBV5-6 with TRBJ2-1; 12 bases match TRBD2. The junction had 9 bases not matched to a gene; V was cut back by 4 bases and J by 7 bases. Germline CDR1 and CDR2: SGHDT and YYEEEE. CDR3 length equals 16 residues. In DNA, the CDR3 is TGTGCCAGCAGCGCGCCGACTAGCGGGAGATGGAATGAGCAGTTCTTC. Translating it yields CASSAPTSGRWNEQFF.

V is TRBV5-6 and J is TRBJ1-5; D perhaps matches TRBD1 (5 bases). The ends were cut back, 0 bases at V and 6 bases at J, with 13 bases in the middle. The CDR3 covers 15 residues. Germline CDR1 is SGHDT and CDR2 is YYEEEE. CDR3 coding DNA: TGTGCCAGCAGCTTGGCTGGGGCGCAGGGTCAGCCCCAGCATTTT. Translation: CASSLAGAQGQPQHF.

On this clone: Different DNA sequences within this sample yield the same CDR3. The chain carries TRBV4-3 and TRBJ1-2; D possibly corresponds to TRBD1 (5 bases). Trimming stripped 6 bases from V and 6 bases from J, with 17 bases between. Germline CDR1 and CDR2: LGHNA and YSLEER. This CDR3 comprises 14 residues. The CDR3 DNA is TGCGCCAGCAGTAAGACGGGGGGAGTAAATGGCTACACCTTC. Translating it yields CASSKTGGVNGYTF.

This rearrangement joins TRBV2 to TRBJ2-3; the match to TRBD1 covers 8 bases. Trimming at V came to 8 bases and at J to 1 base, leaving 5 bases not matched to a gene. Germline V gene lookup returns CDR1 SNHLY and CDR2 FYNNEI. This CDR3 is 14 amino acids long. The CDR3: CASVKTGGTDTQYF. CDR3 nucleotide sequence: TGTGCCAGCGTAAAGACAGGGGGCACAGATACGCAGTATTTT.

The chain carries TRBV19 and TRBJ2-1, with a tentative D call TRBD2 (5 bases). The CDR3 runs 15 residues. V lost 9 bases to trimming and J lost 2 bases, with 17 bases between them. Germline V CDR1 and CDR2: LNHDA, SQIVND (reference sequence). The DNA for the CDR3 is TGTGCCAGCCGGGAATTCGGGGTGGCCTACAATGAGCAGTTCTTC. Translating gives CASREFGVAYNEQFF.

The chain uses TRBV10-3 and TRBJ1-4, with D perhaps matching TRBD1 (6 bases). The germline CDR1 and CDR2 sequences are ENHRY and SYGVKD. The V gene lost 10 bases and the J gene lost 4 bases, with 13 bases spanning the gap. The CDR3 loop spans 13 amino acids. DNA of the CDR3: TGTGCCACGGGAGGACAGCTTAATGAAAAACTGTTTTTT. Residues: CATGGQLNEKLFF.

This rearrangement joins TRBV7-9 to TRBJ2-3; 10 positions agree with TRBD1. This CDR3 spans 15 amino acids. Germline loops: CDR1 SEHNR, CDR2 FQNEAQ (reference sequence). V shed 3 bases, J shed 3 bases, and the junction held 3 bases outside the gene matches. The DNA for the CDR3 is TGTGCCAGCAGCTTTGGGACAGGGGTGACAGATACGCAGTATTTT. Amino acid sequence: CASSFGTGVTDTQYF.

The J gene is TRBJ1-5, the V gene TRBV5-1, with 9 bases that match TRBD1. Trimming removed 4 bases from V and 6 bases from J; junction bases left unmatched: 8. CDR1 and CDR2 (germline): SGHRS, YFSETQ. The CDR3 contains 15 residues. The CDR3 DNA reads as TGCGCCAGCAGCAAACAGGGGGCACCGGGTCAGCCCCAGCATTTT. Its translation: CASSKQGAPGQPQHF.

This chain joins TRBV5-1 and TRBJ2-3; 8 bases line up with TRBD2. Germline lookup yields CDR1 SGHRS and CDR2 YFSETQ. The CDR3 is made up of 16 amino acids. With 1 base clipped from V and 3 bases from J, the junction kept 7 bases outside the gene matches. The CDR3 DNA is TGCGCCAGCAGCTTGATTCCTAGCGGGCCTACAGATACGCAGTATTTT. Translated, it gives CASSLIPSGPTDTQYF.

This chain uses TRBV25-1 with TRBJ1-4, with 10 bases aligning to TRBD1. Trimming removed 2 bases from V and 7 bases from J; junction bases left unmatched: 4. This CDR3 spans 15 amino acids. CDR1 and CDR2 from the germline V gene are MGHDK and SYGVNS. CDR3 sequence: CASSEGTGDSEKLFF. The CDR3 region has the DNA TGTGCCAGCAGTGAAGGGACAGGGGACAGTGAAAAACTGTTTTTT. Combining the CDR3 with reference TRBV25-1 and TRBJ1-4 gives the whole variable domain EADIYQTPRYLVIGTGKKITLECSQTMGHDKMYWYQQDPGMELHLIHYSYGVNSTEKGDLSSESTVSRIRTEHFPLTLESARPSHTSQYLCASSEGTGDSEKLFFGSGTQLSVL.

The chain has TRBV28 and TRBJ2-2; 9 bases fit TRBD1. Germline CDR1 is MDHEN and CDR2 is SYDVKM. V lost 5 bases, J lost 5 bases, and 6 bases stayed unmatched. CDR3 size: 15 residues. The CDR3 reads CASSRTGAMTGELFF. The DNA for the CDR3 is TGTGCCAGCAGTAGGACAGGGGCCATGACCGGGGAGCTGTTTTTT.

The J gene is TRBJ1-5, the V gene TRBV19; no definite D call. The CDR3 sequence is 15 residues long. The germline CDR1 and CDR2 sequences are LNHDA and SQIVND (reference sequence). V was pared by 0 bases and J by 4 bases, with 10 bases between. The CDR3 DNA follows: TGTGCCAGTAGTATAGATCTATGGGAGAATCAGCCCCAGCATTTT. It is translated as CASSIDLWENQPQHF.

The chain links TRBV5-1 to TRBJ2-2; D not certain. This CDR3 comprises 16 residues. Germline V lookup: CDR1 SGHRS, CDR2 YFSETQ. Trimming cost V 0 bases and J 1 base, with 10 bases left between them. CDR3 DNA: TGCGCCAGCAGCTTGGGAGTGACAAGGAACACCGGGGAGCTGTTTTTT. Protein product: CASSLGVTRNTGELFF. Full variable domain (missing parts from reference TRBV5-1 and TRBJ2-2): KAGVTQTPRYLIKTRGQQVTLSCSPISGHRSVSWYQQTPGQGLQFLFEYFSETQRNKGNFPGRFSGRQFSNSRSEMNVSTLELGDSALYLCASSLGVTRNTGELFFGEGSRLTVL.

V usage is TRBV19 and J usage is TRBJ2-1; a possible D gene is TRBD2 (5 bases). With 2 bases removed from V and 4 bases from J, the gap between germline ends came to 9 bases. The CDR3 is 14 amino acids. Per germline, CDR1 LNHDA and CDR2 SQIVND (reference sequence). The CDR3 sequence is CASSIWSGYNEQFF. In nucleotides, the CDR3 is TGTGCCAGTAGTATATGGAGCGGATACAATGAGCAGTTCTTC.